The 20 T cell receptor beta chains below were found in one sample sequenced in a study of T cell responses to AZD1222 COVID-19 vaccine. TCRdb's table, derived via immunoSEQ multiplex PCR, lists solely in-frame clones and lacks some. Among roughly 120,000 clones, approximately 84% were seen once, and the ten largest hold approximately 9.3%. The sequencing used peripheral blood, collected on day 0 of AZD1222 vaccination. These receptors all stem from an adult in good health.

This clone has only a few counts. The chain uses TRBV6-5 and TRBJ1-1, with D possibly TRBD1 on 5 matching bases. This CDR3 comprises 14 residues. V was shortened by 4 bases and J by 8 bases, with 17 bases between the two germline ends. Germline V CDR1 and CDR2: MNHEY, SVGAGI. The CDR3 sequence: CASSLNSDTREAFF. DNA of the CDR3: TGTGCCAGCAGTTTAAACTCGGACACCAGAGAAGCTTTCTTT.

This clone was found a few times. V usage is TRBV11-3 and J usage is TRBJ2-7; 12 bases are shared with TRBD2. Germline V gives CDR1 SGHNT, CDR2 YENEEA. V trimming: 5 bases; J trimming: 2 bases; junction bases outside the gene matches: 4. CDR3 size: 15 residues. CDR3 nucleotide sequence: TGTGCCAGCAGCCCACTAGCGGGAGGACCCTACGAGCAGTACTTC. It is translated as CASSPLAGGPYEQYF.

For the CDR3, the DNA is TGTGCCAGCAGCTTGACTCTCGGGAGTAATGAGCAGTTCTTC. It is translated as CASSLTLGSNEQFF. This sequence joins TRBV13 and TRBJ2-1; possible D gene TRBD2, 6 bases. CDR3 length: 14 residues. Germline lookup yields CDR1 PRHDT and CDR2 FYEKMQ (reference sequence). V was trimmed by 3 bases and J by 7 bases, leaving 13 bases between them.

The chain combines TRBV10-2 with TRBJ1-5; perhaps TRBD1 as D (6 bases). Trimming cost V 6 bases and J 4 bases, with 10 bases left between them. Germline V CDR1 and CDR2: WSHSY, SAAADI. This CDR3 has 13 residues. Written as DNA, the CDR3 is TGCGCCAGCAGGCCACAGGGTAATCAGCCCCAGCATTTT. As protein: CASRPQGNQPQHF.

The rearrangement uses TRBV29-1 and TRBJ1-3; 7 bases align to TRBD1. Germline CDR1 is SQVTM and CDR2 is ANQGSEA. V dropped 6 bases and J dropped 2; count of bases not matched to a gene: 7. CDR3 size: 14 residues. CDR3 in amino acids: CSVAGTETGNTIYF. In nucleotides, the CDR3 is TGCAGCGTCGCCGGGACAGAGACTGGAAACACCATATATTTT.

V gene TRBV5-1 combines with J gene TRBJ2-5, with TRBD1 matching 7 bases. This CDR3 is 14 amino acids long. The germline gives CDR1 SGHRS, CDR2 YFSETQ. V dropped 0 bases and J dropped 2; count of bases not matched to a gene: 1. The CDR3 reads CASSLGDRQETQYF. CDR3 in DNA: TGCGCCAGCAGCTTGGGGGACAGACAAGAGACCCAGTACTTC.

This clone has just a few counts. The CDR3 DNA is TGTGCCAGCAGCGTGGCGGGGGTGAACACCGGGGAGCTGTTTTTT. Its translation is CASSVAGVNTGELFF. V usage is TRBV9 and J usage is TRBJ2-2, with 7 bases identical to TRBD2. V was pared by 2 bases and J by 1 base, with 2 bases of the junction left unmatched. CDR1 and CDR2 from the germline V gene are SGDLS and YYNGEE. The CDR3 extends over 15 amino acids.

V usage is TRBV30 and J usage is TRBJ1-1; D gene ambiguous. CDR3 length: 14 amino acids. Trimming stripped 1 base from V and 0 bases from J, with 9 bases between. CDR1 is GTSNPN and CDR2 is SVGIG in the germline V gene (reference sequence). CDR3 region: CAWSGTLMNTEAFF. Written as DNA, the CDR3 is TGTGCCTGGAGTGGGACCCTCATGAACACTGAAGCTTTCTTT.

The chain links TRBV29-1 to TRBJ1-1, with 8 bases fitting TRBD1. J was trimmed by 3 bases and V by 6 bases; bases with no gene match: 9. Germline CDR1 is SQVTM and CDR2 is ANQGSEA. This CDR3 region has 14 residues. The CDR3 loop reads CSVQRGQGDTEAFF. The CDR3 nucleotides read TGCAGCGTCCAACGCGGACAGGGCGACACTGAAGCTTTCTTT. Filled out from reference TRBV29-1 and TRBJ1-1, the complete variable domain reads SAVISQKPSRDICQRGTSLTIQCQVDSQVTMMFWYRQQPGQSLTLIATANQGSEATYESGFVIDKFPISRPNLTFSTLTVSNMSPEDSSIYLCSVQRGQGDTEAFFGQGTRLTVV.

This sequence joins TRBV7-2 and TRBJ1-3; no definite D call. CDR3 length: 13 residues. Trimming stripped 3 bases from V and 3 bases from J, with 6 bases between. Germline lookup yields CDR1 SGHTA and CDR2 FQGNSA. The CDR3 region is CASSFGYGNTIYF. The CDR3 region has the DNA TGTGCCAGCAGCTTCGGATATGGAAACACCATATATTTT.

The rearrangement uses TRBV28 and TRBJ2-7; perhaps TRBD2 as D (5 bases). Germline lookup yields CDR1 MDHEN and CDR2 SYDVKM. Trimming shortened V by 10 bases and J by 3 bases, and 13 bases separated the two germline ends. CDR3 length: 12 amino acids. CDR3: CATRGMLYEQYF. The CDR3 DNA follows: TGTGCCACCCGAGGGATGCTCTACGAGCAGTACTTC.

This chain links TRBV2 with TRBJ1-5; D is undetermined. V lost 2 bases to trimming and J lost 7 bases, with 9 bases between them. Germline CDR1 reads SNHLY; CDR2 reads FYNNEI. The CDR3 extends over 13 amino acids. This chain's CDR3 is CASSEITGQPQHF. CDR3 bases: TGTGCCAGCAGTGAAATAACGGGCCAGCCCCAGCATTTT.

This CDR3 is CASSRAQGGPETQYF. In DNA, the CDR3 is TGTGCCAGCAGCCGGGCCCAGGGTGGACCGGAGACCCAGTACTTC. The chain recombines TRBV5-4 with TRBJ2-5; TRBD1 is a possible D gene (5 bases). The V end was cut by 4 bases, the J end by 5 bases, with 18 bases between. Germline CDR1 and CDR2: SGHNT and YYREEE (reference sequence). The CDR3 has 15 amino acids. Drawing the rest from reference TRBV5-4 and TRBJ2-5, the complete variable domain is ETGVTQSPTHLIKTRGQQVTLRCSSQSGHNTVSWYQQALGQGPQFIFQYYREEENGRGNFPPRFSGLQFPNYSSELNVNALELDDSALYLCASSRAQGGPETQYFGPGTRLLVL.

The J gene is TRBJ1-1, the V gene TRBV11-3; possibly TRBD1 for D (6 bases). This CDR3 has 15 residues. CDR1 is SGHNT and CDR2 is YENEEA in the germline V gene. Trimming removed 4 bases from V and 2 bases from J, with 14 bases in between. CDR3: CASSYRQGLNTEAFF. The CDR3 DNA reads TGTGCCAGCAGCTATCGGCAGGGGTTAAACACTGAAGCTTTCTTT.

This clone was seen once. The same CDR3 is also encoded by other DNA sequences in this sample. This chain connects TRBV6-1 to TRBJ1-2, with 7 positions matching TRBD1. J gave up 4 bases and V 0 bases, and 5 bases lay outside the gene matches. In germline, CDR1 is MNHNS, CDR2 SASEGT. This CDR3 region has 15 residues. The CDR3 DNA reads TGTGCCAGCAGTGAAGCACGCCAGGGGGGCTATGGCTACACCTTC. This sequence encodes CASSEARQGGYGYTF.

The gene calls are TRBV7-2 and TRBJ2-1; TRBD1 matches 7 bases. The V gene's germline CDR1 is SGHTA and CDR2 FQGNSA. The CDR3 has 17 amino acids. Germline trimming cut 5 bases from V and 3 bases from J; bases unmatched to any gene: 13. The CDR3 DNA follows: TGTGCCAGCAGCATTACTCTAGGACAGGTTTTCTACAATGAGCAGTTCTTC. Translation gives CASSITLGQVFYNEQFF.

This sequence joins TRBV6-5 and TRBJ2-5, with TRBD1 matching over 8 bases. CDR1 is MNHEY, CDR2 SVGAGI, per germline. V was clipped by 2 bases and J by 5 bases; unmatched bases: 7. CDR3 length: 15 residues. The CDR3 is CASSYRTGYAETQYF. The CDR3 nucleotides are TGTGCCAGCAGTTACAGGACAGGGTATGCGGAGACCCAGTACTTC.

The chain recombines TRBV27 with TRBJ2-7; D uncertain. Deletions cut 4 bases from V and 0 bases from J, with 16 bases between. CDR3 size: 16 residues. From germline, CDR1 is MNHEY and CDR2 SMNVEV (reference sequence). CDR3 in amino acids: CASSSFFTPGSYEQYF. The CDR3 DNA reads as TGTGCCAGCAGTTCATTTTTTACTCCCGGCTCCTACGAGCAGTACTTC.

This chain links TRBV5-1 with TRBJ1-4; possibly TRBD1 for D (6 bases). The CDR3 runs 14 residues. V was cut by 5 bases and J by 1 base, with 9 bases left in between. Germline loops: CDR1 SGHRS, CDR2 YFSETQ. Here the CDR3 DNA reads TGCGCCAGCAGACAACAGGGAACTAATGAAAAACTGTTTTTT. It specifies CASRQQGTNEKLFF.

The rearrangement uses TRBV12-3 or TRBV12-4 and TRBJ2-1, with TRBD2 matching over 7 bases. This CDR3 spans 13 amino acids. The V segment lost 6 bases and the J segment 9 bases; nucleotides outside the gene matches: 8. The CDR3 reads CASRPTSSSEQFF. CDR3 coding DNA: TGTGCCAGCAGGCCGACTAGCTCCAGTGAGCAGTTCTTC.